This TCR beta chain was captured in a study of blood T cell repertoires in COVID-19. Germline lookup yields CDR1 SGHTA and CDR2 FQGNSA. The J segment lost 7 bases and the V segment lost 3 bases, leaving 8 bases of the junction unmatched. The CDR3 totals 16 residues. In the study's own analysis: Estimated nucleated cell counts came from reference gene primer amplification. Method: immunoSEQ multiplex PCR; TCRdb's copy keeps in-frame clones and lacks some. V and J calls and clone size are as listed in that table; D and trimming were resolved from the DNA. Of 340,000 or so clones listed, around four fifths are singletons.

The source material was peripheral blood. The TCR sequence derives from a man aged 30-40 years with active or convalescent COVID-19. The V gene is TRBV7-2, the J gene TRBJ2-1, with TRBD2 matching over 11 bases. The CDR3 loop reads CASSFFLAGGGNEQFF. The CDR3 coding sequence is TGTGCCAGCAGCTTTTTTCTAGCGGGGGGAGGGAATGAGCAGTTCTTC.